The next 32 T cell receptor beta chains were all read from a single sample in a study of OX40 agonist ivuxolimab in advanced cancers. Sequencing was performed with immunoSEQ multiplex PCR; in TCRdb, only in-frame clones are kept and a portion is missing. The sample gives about 73,000 clones, 75% to 90% of which show up once; approximately 10% is in the top ten. This sample comprised CD4+ or CD8+ T cells sorted from blood, obtained in a trial of the OX40 agonist ivuxolimab. The receptors were sampled from an adult with an advanced solid tumor such as melanoma, head and neck, liver or kidney cancer.

This clone was observed a single time. The chain carries TRBV10-3 and TRBJ2-7; 10 nucleotides agree with TRBD2. V trimming: 2 bases; J trimming: 0 bases; junction bases outside the gene matches: 7. From germline, CDR1 is ENHRY and CDR2 SYGVKD. There are 17 residues in the CDR3. The CDR3 nucleotides are TGTGCCATCAGTGAGGACGCTAGCGGGAGACCCTCCTACGAGCAGTACTTC. Amino acids: CAISEDASGRPSYEQYF.

The chain joins TRBV9 to TRBJ1-2, with TRBD1 identical over 8 bases. CDR1 and CDR2 (germline): SGDLS, YYNGEE. This CDR3 spans 14 amino acids. V lost 5 bases and J lost 4; bases outside the gene matches: 7. CDR3 region: CASSGPDRGYGYTF. The CDR3 DNA reads as TGTGCCAGCAGTGGCCCCGACAGGGGCTATGGCTACACCTTC.

This sequence joins TRBV27 and TRBJ2-3; 9 nucleotides match TRBD2. Germline V gene lookup returns CDR1 MNHEY and CDR2 SMNVEV (reference sequence). The CDR3 runs 15 residues. J lost 2 bases, V lost 3 bases, and 3 bases had no gene match. This CDR3 reads CASSFKRGATDTQYF. The CDR3 nucleotides read TGTGCCAGCAGTTTTAAGCGGGGGGCCACAGATACGCAGTATTTT.

The rearrangement uses TRBV6-5 and TRBJ2-5, with TRBD2 matching 10 bases. V shed 6 bases, J shed 2 bases, and the junction held 6 bases outside the gene matches. CDR3 length: 15 residues. Germline CDR1 reads MNHEY; CDR2 reads SVGAGI. This CDR3 reads CASSRTSGAQETQYF. The CDR3 DNA follows: TGTGCCAGCAGCCGAACTAGCGGGGCTCAAGAGACCCAGTACTTC.

The rearrangement joins TRBV27 to TRBJ2-7; no definite D call. Between the trimmed V and J ends, which lost 6 bases and 2 bases, there was a span of 11 bases. The CDR3 is 13 amino acids. In germline, CDR1 is MNHEY, CDR2 SMNVEV (reference sequence). CDR3 protein: CASSQGRTYEQYF. CDR3 bases: TGTGCCAGCAGCCAAGGGCGGACCTACGAGCAGTACTTC.

The chain's CDR3 is CASRKGNEQYF. As DNA, the CDR3 is TGTGCCAGCAGGAAGGGGAACGAGCAGTACTTC. The chain has TRBV21-1 and TRBJ2-7; TRBD1 is the table's D call, not checked against the DNA. TRBV21-1 is classified as a pseudogene. This CDR3 spans 11 amino acids.

V usage is TRBV7-6 and J usage is TRBJ2-1; 9 bases are a match to TRBD1. Germline loops: CDR1 SGHVS, CDR2 FNYEAQ. CDR3 size: 16 residues. Trimming at V came to 5 bases and at J to 4 bases, leaving 9 bases not matched to a gene. As DNA, the CDR3 is TGTGCCAGCAGCACACGCTCCGGGACAGGGTACAATGAGCAGTTCTTC. This gives the protein CASSTRSGTGYNEQFF.

This clone came up a few times. The chain carries TRBV5-1 and TRBJ2-1, with TRBD2 identical over 9 bases. In germline, CDR1 is SGHRS, CDR2 YFSETQ. With 4 bases clipped from V and 0 bases from J, the junction kept 2 bases outside the gene matches. The CDR3 covers 15 residues. The CDR3 DNA reads TGCGCCAGCAGCCTTAGCGGGGGCTCCTACAATGAGCAGTTCTTC. Translated: CASSLSGGSYNEQFF.

This clone has a single count. The chain combines TRBV11-2 with TRBJ2-2; TRBD2 agrees at 7 bases. The V gene end was trimmed by 1 base and the J gene end by 5 bases; junction bases not matched to a gene: 10. Germline CDR1 is SGHAT and CDR2 is FQNNGV. The CDR3 runs 17 residues. The CDR3 DNA sequence: TGTGCCAGCAGCTTAGTTAGTGTCCAGGGAGGGACCGGGGAGCTGTTTTTT. Protein: CASSLVSVQGGTGELFF.

The gene calls are TRBV7-9 and TRBJ2-7; D gene uncertain. The germline V and J ends were trimmed by 4 bases and 2 bases, with 6 bases remaining between them. Germline CDR1 is SEHNR and CDR2 is FQNEAQ (reference sequence). This CDR3 comprises 12 residues. The CDR3 region is CASSSMPYEQYF. The DNA for the CDR3 is TGTGCCAGCAGCTCTATGCCCTACGAGCAGTACTTC.

The rearrangement uses TRBV29-1 and TRBJ1-4; 11 bases fit TRBD1. The CDR3 has 15 residues. J gave up 5 bases and V 6 bases, and 8 bases lay outside the gene matches. Germline V gene sequence: CDR1 SQVTM, CDR2 ANQGSEA. The CDR3 DNA reads as TGCAGCGTGGAGCGGACAGGGGGCATCAATGAAAAACTGTTTTTT. Residues: CSVERTGGINEKLFF.

The chain employs TRBV5-4 and TRBJ1-2; a possible D gene is TRBD1 (5 bases). CDR1 is SGHNT, CDR2 YYREEE, per germline (reference sequence). Trimming shortened V by 4 bases and J by 2 bases, and 12 bases separated the two germline ends. There are 14 residues in the CDR3. The CDR3 spells CASSLVQGNYGYTF. The CDR3 nucleotides are TGTGCCAGCAGCCTAGTGCAGGGCAACTATGGCTACACCTTC.

The chain joins TRBV6-1 to TRBJ2-5, with D uncertain. Per germline, CDR1 MNHNS and CDR2 SASEGT. The V end lost 1 base, the J end lost 1 base, and 13 bases lay between the germline ends. The CDR3 spans 16 residues. The CDR3 reads CASSEDWSESQETQYF. The CDR3 region has the DNA TGTGCCAGCAGTGAAGACTGGTCGGAAAGCCAAGAGACCCAGTACTTC.

Only a few counts were recorded for this clone. The CDR3 coding sequence is TGTGCCAGCAGAAGGGCTGCACATAGCAATCAGCCCCAGCATTTT. This codes for CASRRAAHSNQPQHF. The gene calls are TRBV5-8 and TRBJ1-5; D gene ambiguous. Germline CDR1 and CDR2: SGHTS and YDEGEE. The CDR3 has 15 residues. V was pared by 5 bases and J by 0 bases, with 12 bases between.

The sample holds one count of this clone. V usage is TRBV5-5 and J usage is TRBJ2-7; D tentatively reads TRBD1 or TRBD2 (5 bases each). V lost 5 bases and J lost 3, with 12 bases in between. The CDR3 has 13 amino acids. Germline CDR1 is SGHKS and CDR2 is YYEKEE (reference sequence). The CDR3 coding sequence is TGTGCCAGCAGAGGGACCGTCCACTACGAGCAGTACTTC. It is translated as CASRGTVHYEQYF. Full variable domain (remainder filled in from reference TRBV5-5 and TRBJ2-7): DAGVTQSPTHLIKTRGQQVTLRCSPISGHKSVSWYQQVLGQGPQFIFQYYEKEERGRGNFPDRFSARQFPNYSSELNVNALLLGDSALYLCASRGTVHYEQYFGPGTRLTVT.

The chain recombines TRBV27 with TRBJ2-1; 11 positions agree with TRBD2. J gave up 4 bases and V 5 bases, and 7 bases lay outside the gene matches. The CDR3 spans 16 residues. Germline CDR1 reads MNHEY; CDR2 reads SMNVEV (reference sequence). The CDR3 DNA reads TGTGCCAGCAGTAGCACCGGGACTAGCGGTTACAATGAGCAGTTCTTC. It codes for CASSSTGTSGYNEQFF.

V usage is TRBV7-6 and J usage is TRBJ1-1; TRBD1 agrees at 8 bases. The V gene end was trimmed by 5 bases and the J gene end by 5 bases; junction bases not matched to a gene: 10. The CDR3 consists of 15 residues. Germline V gene lookup returns CDR1 SGHVS and CDR2 FNYEAQ. CDR3 sequence reads: CASSAYQGAGTEAFF. In DNA, the CDR3 is TGTGCCAGCAGCGCATATCAGGGGGCCGGGACTGAAGCTTTCTTT.

The V call is TRBV27, the J call TRBJ1-1; 9 bases line up with TRBD1. J lost 4 bases, V lost 4 bases, and 7 bases had no gene match. CDR3 length: 15 residues. CDR1 and CDR2 (germline): MNHEY, SMNVEV (reference sequence). The CDR3 spells CASSWAGQGLTEAFF. The DNA for the CDR3 is TGTGCCAGCAGTTGGGCGGGACAGGGCCTCACTGAAGCTTTCTTT.

This clone was recorded only once. The chain has TRBV19 and TRBJ1-1; a weak D match, TRBD1 (6 bases). The V end lost 2 bases, the J end lost 1 base, and 11 bases lay between the germline ends. Germline V gives CDR1 LNHDA, CDR2 SQIVND (reference sequence). The CDR3 is 15 residues long. As DNA, the CDR3 is TGTGCCAGTAGTATAACCCCGGGGGCGAACACTGAAGCTTTCTTT. It is translated as CASSITPGANTEAFF.

The V gene is TRBV27, the J gene TRBJ1-5, with a weak D call TRBD1 (5 bases). Trimming cost V 6 bases and J 6 bases, with 9 bases left between them. CDR3 length equals 12 residues. CDR1 and CDR2 from the germline V gene are MNHEY and SMNVEV (reference sequence). CDR3 sequence: CASSTGGQPQHF. The DNA of the CDR3 is TGTGCCAGCAGCACAGGTGGTCAGCCCCAGCATTTT.

The V and J genes are TRBV6-1 and TRBJ2-7; TRBD1 agrees at 8 bases. With V trimmed by 8 bases and J by 3 bases, 9 bases remained unmatched. Per germline, CDR1 MNHNS and CDR2 SASEGT. The length of the CDR3 is 14 residues. CDR3 sequence: CASAPGTGSYEQYF. In DNA form, the CDR3 reads TGTGCCAGCGCCCCCGGGACAGGCAGCTACGAGCAGTACTTC.

V is TRBV6-1 and J is TRBJ1-5, with D perhaps matching TRBD1 (6 bases). The length of the CDR3 is 15 residues. Germline-derived CDR1 and CDR2 are MNHNS and SASEGT. With 0 bases removed from V and 9 bases from J, the gap between germline ends came to 15 bases. CDR3 amino acids: CASSEAGWQGLPQHF. CDR3 DNA sequence: TGTGCCAGCAGTGAAGCTGGCTGGCAGGGGTTGCCCCAGCATTTT.

The chain combines TRBV20-1 with TRBJ2-5; a weak D match, TRBD2 (5 bases). This CDR3 contains 11 residues. The V gene lost 5 bases and the J gene lost 11 bases, with 15 bases spanning the gap. Germline CDR1 DFQATT, CDR2 SNEGSKA (reference sequence). CDR3 in amino acids: CSAAEVSGQYF. The CDR3 bases are TGCAGTGCTGCAGAAGTCTCGGGGCAGTACTTC.

The chain carries TRBV9 and TRBJ2-7; 7 nucleotides line up with TRBD1. The CDR3 runs to 15 residues. V shed 0 bases, J shed 1 base, and the junction held 4 bases outside the gene matches. Germline assignment: CDR1 SGDLS and CDR2 YYNGEE. DNA for the CDR3: TGTGCCAGCAGCGTAGGGACAGGCCTTTCCTACGAGCAGTACTTC. This encodes CASSVGTGLSYEQYF.

Details on this clone: Other nucleotide sequences in the sample specify the same CDR3. This chain links TRBV27 with TRBJ2-7; D is undetermined. This CDR3 spans 11 amino acids. The germline V gene encodes CDR1 MNHEY and CDR2 SMNVEV (reference sequence). Trimming took off 2 bases at V and 4 bases at J, with 3 bases between the two ends. This CDR3 is CASSLGYEQYF. The DNA for the CDR3 is TGTGCCAGCAGTTTAGGATACGAGCAGTACTTC.

The chain carries TRBV7-9 and TRBJ2-7; 9 positions match TRBD1. There are 15 residues in the CDR3. V dropped 2 bases and J dropped 4; count of bases not matched to a gene: 6. CDR1 SEHNR and CDR2 FQNEAQ come from the germline V gene (reference sequence). CDR3 bases: TGTGCCAGCAGCTTATTTCGACAGGGGGTATACGAGCAGTACTTC. Translated, it gives CASSLFRQGVYEQYF. Filled out from reference TRBV7-9 and TRBJ2-7, the complete variable domain reads DTGVSQNPRHKITKRGQNVTFRCDPISEHNRLYWYRQTLGQGPEFLTYFQNEAQLEKSRLLSDRFSAERPKGSFSTLEIQRTEQGDSAMYLCASSLFRQGVYEQYFGPGTRLTVT.

CDR3 in amino acids: CASSTGGPYEQYF. DNA for the CDR3: TGTGCCAGTAGTACTGGGGGGCCCTACGAGCAGTACTTC. V gene TRBV19 combines with J gene TRBJ2-7, with D possibly called TRBD1 or TRBD2 (6 bases each). With 4 bases removed from V and 2 bases from J, the gap between germline ends came to 9 bases. CDR1 and CDR2 (germline): LNHDA, SQIVND (reference sequence). The CDR3 is 13 residues long.

The chain employs TRBV2 and TRBJ2-5, with D possibly TRBD2 on 6 matching bases. CDR1 and CDR2 (germline): SNHLY, FYNNEI. The length of the CDR3 is 15 residues. V lost 8 bases and J 0 bases, leaving 16 bases between the germline ends. The CDR3 spells CASRAGPVNQETQYF. CDR3 bases: TGTGCCAGCCGGGCGGGACCCGTCAACCAAGAGACCCAGTACTTC.

The rearrangement uses TRBV4-1 and TRBJ2-1; TRBD2 is a possible D gene (5 bases). CDR3 length equals 16 residues. V dropped 0 bases and J dropped 7 bases, with 16 bases sitting between them. Germline loops: CDR1 MGHRA, CDR2 YSYEKL. Written as DNA, the CDR3 is TGCGCCAGCAGCCAAGATCGGGGTCTATGGAGGAATGAGCAGTTCTTC. Translation: CASSQDRGLWRNEQFF.

The V gene is TRBV25-1, the J gene TRBJ1-1; perhaps TRBD1 as D (5 bases). Germline V gene sequence: CDR1 MGHDK, CDR2 SYGVNS. V lost 3 bases and J 1 base, leaving 9 bases between the germline ends. The CDR3 extends over 14 amino acids. DNA for the CDR3: TGTGCCAGCAGTGACAAAGGGGCGAACACTGAAGCTTTCTTT. Protein: CASSDKGANTEAFF.

This chain joins TRBV7-9 and TRBJ2-1; 10 bases line up with TRBD1. Germline loops: CDR1 SEHNR, CDR2 FQNEAQ (reference sequence). The CDR3 has 17 amino acids. V shed 5 bases and J 8 bases; nucleotides not matched to a gene: 15. CDR3 DNA sequence: TGTGCCAGCAGCCCACCAATCGGGGGGGACAGGGGCGATGAGCAGTTCTTC. Its translation: CASSPPIGGDRGDEQFF.

The CDR3 bases are TGTGCCAGCAGCGAGACTAGCGTAGACGAGCAGTACTTC. Protein: CASSETSVDEQYF. The chain employs TRBV11-2 and TRBJ2-7, with TRBD2 identical over 8 bases. Trimming at V came to 5 bases and at J to 5 bases, leaving 5 bases not matched to a gene. Per germline, CDR1 SGHAT and CDR2 FQNNGV. CDR3 length: 13 residues.